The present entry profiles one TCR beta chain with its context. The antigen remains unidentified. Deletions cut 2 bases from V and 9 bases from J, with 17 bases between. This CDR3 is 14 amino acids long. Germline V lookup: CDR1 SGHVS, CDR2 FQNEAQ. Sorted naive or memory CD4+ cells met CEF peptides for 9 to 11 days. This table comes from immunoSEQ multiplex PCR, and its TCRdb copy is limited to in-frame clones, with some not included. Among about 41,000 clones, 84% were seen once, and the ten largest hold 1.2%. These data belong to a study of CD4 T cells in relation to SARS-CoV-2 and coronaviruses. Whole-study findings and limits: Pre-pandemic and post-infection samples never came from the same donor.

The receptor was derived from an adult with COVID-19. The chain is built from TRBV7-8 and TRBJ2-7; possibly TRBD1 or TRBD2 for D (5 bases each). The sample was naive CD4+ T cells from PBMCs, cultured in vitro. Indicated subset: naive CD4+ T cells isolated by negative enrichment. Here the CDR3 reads CASSLKLGVGGQYF. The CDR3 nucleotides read TGTGCCAGCAGCTTAAAATTGGGGGTTGGCGGGCAGTACTTC.